The clone carrying this T cell receptor delta chain was counted between two and nine times. Different DNA sequences within this sample yield the same CDR3. This sample was taken from a study of gamma-delta chains in newborns, infants, children. Across the study: Microbial exposure reportedly drives polyclonal innate γδ T cell expansion after birth.

TCRdb re-called the reads via CATT. This sample has 14,000 to 15,000 delta-chain clones; 7.3% occur once, and the top ten carry about a fifth. V shed 5 bases and J 0 bases; nucleotides not matched to a gene: 8. Germline V gene lookup returns CDR1 GEAIGNYY and CDR2 EKD. The CDR3 covers 18 residues. This chain connects TRDV2 to TRDJ3, with 8 positions matching TRDD3. The clonotype comes from a child who was a newborn, infant or young child, either healthy, febrile or measles-vaccinated (not recorded which). The specimen sequenced was blood. CDR3 loop: CACVLLGASSWDTRQMFF. The CDR3 DNA sequence: TGTGCCTGTGTCTTACTGGGGGCAAGCTCCTGGGACACCCGACAGATGTTTTTC.